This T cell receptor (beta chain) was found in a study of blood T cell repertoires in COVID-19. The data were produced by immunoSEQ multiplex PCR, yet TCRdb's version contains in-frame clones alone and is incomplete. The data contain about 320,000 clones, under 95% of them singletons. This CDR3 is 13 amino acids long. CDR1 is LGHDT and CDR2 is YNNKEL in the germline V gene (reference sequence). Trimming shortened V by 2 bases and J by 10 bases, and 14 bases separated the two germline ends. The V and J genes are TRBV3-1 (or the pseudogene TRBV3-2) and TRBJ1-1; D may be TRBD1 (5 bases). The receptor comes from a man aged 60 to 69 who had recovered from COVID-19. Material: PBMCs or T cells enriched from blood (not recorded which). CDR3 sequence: CASSQQTGGRAFF. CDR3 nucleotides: TGTGCCAGCAGCCAACAGACGGGGGGGAGAGCTTTCTTT.